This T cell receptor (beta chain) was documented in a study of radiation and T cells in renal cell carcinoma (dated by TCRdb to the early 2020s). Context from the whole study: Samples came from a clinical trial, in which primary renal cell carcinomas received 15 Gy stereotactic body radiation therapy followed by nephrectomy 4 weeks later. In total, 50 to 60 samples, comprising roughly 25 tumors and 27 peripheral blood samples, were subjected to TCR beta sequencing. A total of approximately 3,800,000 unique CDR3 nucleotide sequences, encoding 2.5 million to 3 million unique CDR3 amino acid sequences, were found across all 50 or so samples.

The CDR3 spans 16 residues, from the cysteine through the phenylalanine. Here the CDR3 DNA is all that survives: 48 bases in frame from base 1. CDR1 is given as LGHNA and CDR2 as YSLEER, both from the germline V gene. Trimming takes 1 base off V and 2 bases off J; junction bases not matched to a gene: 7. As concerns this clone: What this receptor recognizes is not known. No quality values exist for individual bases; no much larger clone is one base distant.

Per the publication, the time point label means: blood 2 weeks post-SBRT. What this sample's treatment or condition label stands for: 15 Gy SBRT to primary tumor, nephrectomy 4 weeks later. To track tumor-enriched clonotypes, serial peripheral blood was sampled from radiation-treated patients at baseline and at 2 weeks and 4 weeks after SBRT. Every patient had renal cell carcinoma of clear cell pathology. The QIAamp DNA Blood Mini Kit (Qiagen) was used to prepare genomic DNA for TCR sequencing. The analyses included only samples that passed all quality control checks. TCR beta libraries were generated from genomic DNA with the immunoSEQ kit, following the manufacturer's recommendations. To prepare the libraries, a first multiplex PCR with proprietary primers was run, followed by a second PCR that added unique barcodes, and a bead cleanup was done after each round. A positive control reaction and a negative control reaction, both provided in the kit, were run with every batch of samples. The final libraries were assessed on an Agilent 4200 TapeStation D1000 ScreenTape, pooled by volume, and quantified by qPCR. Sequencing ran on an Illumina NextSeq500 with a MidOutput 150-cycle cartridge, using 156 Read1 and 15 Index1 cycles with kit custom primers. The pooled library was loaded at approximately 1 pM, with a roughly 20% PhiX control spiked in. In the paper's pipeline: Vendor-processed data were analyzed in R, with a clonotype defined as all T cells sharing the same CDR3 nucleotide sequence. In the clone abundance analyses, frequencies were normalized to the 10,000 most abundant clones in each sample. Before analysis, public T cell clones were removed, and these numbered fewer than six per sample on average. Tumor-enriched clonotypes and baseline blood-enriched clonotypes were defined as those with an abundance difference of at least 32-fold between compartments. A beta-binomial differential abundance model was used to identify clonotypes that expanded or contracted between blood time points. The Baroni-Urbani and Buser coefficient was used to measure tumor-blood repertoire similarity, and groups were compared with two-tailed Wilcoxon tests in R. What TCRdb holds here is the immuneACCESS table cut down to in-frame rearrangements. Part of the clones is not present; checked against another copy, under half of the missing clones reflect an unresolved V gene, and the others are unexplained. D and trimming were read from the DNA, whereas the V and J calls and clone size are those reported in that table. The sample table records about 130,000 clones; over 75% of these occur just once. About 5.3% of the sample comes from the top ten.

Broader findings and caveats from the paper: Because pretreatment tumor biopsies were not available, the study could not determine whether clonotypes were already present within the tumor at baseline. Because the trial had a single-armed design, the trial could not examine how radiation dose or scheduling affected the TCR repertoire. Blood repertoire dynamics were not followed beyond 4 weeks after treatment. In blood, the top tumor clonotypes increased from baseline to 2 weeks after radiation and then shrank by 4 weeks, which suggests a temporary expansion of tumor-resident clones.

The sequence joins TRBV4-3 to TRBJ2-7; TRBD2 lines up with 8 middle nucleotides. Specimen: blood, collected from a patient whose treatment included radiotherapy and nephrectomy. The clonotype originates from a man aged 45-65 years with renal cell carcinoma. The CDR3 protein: CASSQAFGGAAYEQYF. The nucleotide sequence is TGCGCCAGCAGCCAAGCCTTCGGGGGGGCCGCCTACGAGCAGTACTTC.